This T cell receptor beta chain was found in a study of blood T cell repertoires in COVID-19. Study background: Sites across the United States, Italy and Spain contributed samples from acute and convalescent COVID-19. T cells, B-cell-depleted T cells, or PBMCs provided the cDNA or gDNA that served as material.

V shed 4 bases and J shed 2 bases, with 9 bases lying between them. From germline, CDR1 is SQVTM and CDR2 ANQGSEA. The length of the CDR3 is 13 residues. Source study methods: Estimated nucleated cell counts came from reference gene primer amplification. Clones were read by immunoSEQ multiplex PCR, and TCRdb kept only the in-frame ones, dropping some. V and J calls and clone size are copied from that table; D and trimming were computed from the DNA. Seen here are under 150,000 clones, approximately 90% observed once, and the top ten hold over 6.5%. The chain combines TRBV29-1 with TRBJ1-5, with D uncertain. The sequenced sample consisted of peripheral blood. The sequence came from an older woman who had recovered from COVID-19. The CDR3 region is CSVVGQGNQPQHF. The CDR3 DNA sequence: TGCAGCGTTGTGGGTCAGGGCAATCAGCCCCAGCATTTT. Based on the CDR3 plus reference TRBV29-1 and TRBJ1-5, the full variable domain is SAVISQKPSRDICQRGTSLTIQCQVDSQVTMMFWYRQQPGQSLTLIATANQGSEATYESGFVIDKFPISRPNLTFSTLTVSNMSPEDSSIYLCSVVGQGNQPQHFGDGTRLSIL.